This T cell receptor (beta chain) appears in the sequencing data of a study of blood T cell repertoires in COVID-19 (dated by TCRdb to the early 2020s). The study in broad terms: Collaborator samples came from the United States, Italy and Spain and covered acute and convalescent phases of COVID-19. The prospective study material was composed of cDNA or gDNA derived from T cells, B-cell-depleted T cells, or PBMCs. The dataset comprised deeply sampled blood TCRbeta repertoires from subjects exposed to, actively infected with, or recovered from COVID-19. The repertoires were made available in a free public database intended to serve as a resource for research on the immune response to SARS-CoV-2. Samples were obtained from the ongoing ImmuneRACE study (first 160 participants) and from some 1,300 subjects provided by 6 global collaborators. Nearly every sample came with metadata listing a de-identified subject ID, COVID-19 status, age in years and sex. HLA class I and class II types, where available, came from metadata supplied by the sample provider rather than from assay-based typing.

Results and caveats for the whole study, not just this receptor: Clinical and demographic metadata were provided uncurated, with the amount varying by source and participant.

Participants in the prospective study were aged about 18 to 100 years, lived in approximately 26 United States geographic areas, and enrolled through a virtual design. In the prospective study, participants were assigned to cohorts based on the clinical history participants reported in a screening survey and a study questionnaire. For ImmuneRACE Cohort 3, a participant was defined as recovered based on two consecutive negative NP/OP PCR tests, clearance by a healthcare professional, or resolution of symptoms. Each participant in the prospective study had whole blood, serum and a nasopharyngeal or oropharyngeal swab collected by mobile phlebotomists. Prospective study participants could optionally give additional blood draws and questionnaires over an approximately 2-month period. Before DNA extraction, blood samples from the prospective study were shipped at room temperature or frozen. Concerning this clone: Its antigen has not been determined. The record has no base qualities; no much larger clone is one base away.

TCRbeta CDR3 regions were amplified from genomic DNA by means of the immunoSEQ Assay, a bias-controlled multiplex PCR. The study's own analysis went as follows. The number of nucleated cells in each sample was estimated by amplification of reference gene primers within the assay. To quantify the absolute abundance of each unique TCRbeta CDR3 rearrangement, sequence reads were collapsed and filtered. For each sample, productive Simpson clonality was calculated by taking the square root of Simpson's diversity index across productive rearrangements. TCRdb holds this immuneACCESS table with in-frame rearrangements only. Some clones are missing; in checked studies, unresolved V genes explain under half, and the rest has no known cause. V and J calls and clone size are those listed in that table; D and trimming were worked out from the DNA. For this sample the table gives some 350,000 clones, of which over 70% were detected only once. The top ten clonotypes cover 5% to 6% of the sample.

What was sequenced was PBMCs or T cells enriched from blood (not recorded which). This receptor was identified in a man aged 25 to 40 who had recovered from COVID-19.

CDR3 protein: CASSKNTGTGELFF. The DNA sequence is TGTGCCAGCAGTAAGAACACGGGAACCGGGGAGCTGTTTTTT. Recombination joined TRBV25-1 with TRBJ2-2, with TRBD2 tentatively as D gene (5 bases match). CDR1 and CDR2 (MGHDK, SYGVNS) derive from the germline V gene. V gives up 5 bases and J gives up 5 bases, and the segment between their germline ends measures 12 bases. From cysteine to phenylalanine, the CDR3 is 14 amino acids long. Solely the CDR3 DNA is kept, with 42 bases framed from the first base.